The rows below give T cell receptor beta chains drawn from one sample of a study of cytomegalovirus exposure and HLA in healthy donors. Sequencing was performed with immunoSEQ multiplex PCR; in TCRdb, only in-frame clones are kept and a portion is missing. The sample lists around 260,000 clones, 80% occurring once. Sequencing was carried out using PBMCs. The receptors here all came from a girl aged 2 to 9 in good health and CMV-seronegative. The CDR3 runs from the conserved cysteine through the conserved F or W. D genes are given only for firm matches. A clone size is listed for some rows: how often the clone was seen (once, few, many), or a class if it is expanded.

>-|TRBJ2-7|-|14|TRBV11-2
TGTGCCAGCGGCCAGACAGTTGAGAGCTACGAGCAGTACTTC
CASGQTVESYEQYF
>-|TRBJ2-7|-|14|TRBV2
TGTGCCAGCAGTCCGTCAGAGGGTGGCTACGAGCAGTACTTC
CASSPSEGGYEQYF
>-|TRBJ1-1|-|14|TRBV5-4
TGTGCCAGCAGCTTGCAAGGGGCCGGCACTGAAGCTTTCTTT
CASSLQGAGTEAFF
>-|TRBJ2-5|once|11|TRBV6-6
TGTGCCAGCACCCTCGAAGAGACCCAGTACTTC
CASTLEETQYF
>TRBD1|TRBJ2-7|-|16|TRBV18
TGTGCCAGCTCACCGCTACCGGGACAGGGGGCAAACGAGCAGTACTTC
CASSPLPGQGANEQYF
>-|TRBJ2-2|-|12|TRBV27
TGTGCCAGCAGTTTATCCTTCGGGGAGCTGTTTTTT
CASSLSFGELFF
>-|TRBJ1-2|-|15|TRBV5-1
TGCGCCAGCAGCTCCCTGACAGACTCGGGCCCTGGCTACACCTTC
CASSSLTDSGPGYTF
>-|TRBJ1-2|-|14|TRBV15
TGTGCCACCAGCAGAGACAGGGTTGACTATGGCTACACCTTC
CATSRDRVDYGYTF
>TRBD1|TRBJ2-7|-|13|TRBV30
TGTGCCTGCAAGGGCGCAGGGGGATACGAGCAGTACTTC
CACKGAGGYEQYF
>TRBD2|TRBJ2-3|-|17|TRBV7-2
TGTGCCAGCAGCTTAGAAAGGGGGCGGGGGGGCCGTGATACGCAGTATTTT
CASSLERGRGGRDTQYF
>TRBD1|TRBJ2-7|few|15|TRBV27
TGTGCCAGCAGTCTCAGGACAGGGGCGCTCAACGAGCAGTACTTC
CASSLRTGALNEQYF
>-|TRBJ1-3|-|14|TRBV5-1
TGCGCCAGCAGCTCCGGGGATAGGGGAAACACCATATATTTT
CASSSGDRGNTIYF
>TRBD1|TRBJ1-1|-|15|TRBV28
TGTGCCAGCAGGGTGACAGGGAAGCGGAACACTGAAGCTTTCTTT
CASRVTGKRNTEAFF
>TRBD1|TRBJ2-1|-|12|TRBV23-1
TGCGCCGTCTGGACAGGGCTGAATGAGCAGTTCTTC
CAVWTGLNEQFF
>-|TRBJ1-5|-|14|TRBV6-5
TGTGCCAGCAAAAGGGGGATCGGCAATCAGCCCCAGCATTTT
CASKRGIGNQPQHF
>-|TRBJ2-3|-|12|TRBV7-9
TGTGCCAGCAGAAGAGCTGGAGATACGCAGTATTTT
CASRRAGDTQYF
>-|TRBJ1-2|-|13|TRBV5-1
TGCGCCAGCAGCTTGTACAGGAACTATGGCTACACCTTC
CASSLYRNYGYTF
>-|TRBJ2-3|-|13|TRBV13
TGTGCCAGCAGCCCCGGACACACAGATACGCAGTATTTT
CASSPGHTDTQYF
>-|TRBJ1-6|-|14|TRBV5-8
TGTGCCAGCAGCTTGGTGGGGCAGAATTCACCCCTCCACTTT
CASSLVGQNSPLHF
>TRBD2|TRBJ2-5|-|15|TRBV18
TGTGCCAGCTCACCACCGGGAGGGCCGGGGGAGACCCAGTACTTC
CASSPPGGPGETQYF
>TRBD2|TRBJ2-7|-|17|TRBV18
TGTGCCAGCTCACCGAAAACGGTCACTGGGGGGGTCTACGAGCAGTACTTC
CASSPKTVTGGVYEQYF
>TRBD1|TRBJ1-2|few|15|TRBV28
TGTGCCAGCAGTTCCTCGGACAGGGTGAGGCATGGCTACACCTTC
CASSSSDRVRHGYTF
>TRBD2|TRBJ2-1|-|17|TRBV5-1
TGCGCCAGCAGCCCTCCCCTCTCTAGCGGGGGGTACAATGAGCAGTTCTTC
CASSPPLSSGGYNEQFF
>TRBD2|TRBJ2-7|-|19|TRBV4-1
TGCGCCAGCAGCCAAGGGCAAGGGACTAGCGGGACTTTCTCCTACGAGCAGTACTTC
CASSQGQGTSGTFSYEQYF
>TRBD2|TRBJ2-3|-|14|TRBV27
TGTGCCAGCAGTTTAACTAGCGGGACAGATACGCAGTATTTT
CASSLTSGTDTQYF
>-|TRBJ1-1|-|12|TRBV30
TGTGCCTGGAGTGTGTCAGGTCCTGAAGCTTTCTTT
CAWSVSGPEAFF
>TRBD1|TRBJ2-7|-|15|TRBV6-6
TGTGCCATCCGAACCCGGCTGACAGGGAACTACGAGCAGTACTTC
CAIRTRLTGNYEQYF
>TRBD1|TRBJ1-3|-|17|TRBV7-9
TGTGCCAGCAGCTCACTCCGGGACAGGGGTTATGGAAACACCATATATTTT
CASSSLRDRGYGNTIYF
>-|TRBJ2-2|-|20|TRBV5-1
TGCGCCAGCAGCGGGGGGGCTAGCGACTCTCTCCCCTCGAGCACCGGGGAGCTGTTTTTT
CASSGGASDSLPSSTGELFF
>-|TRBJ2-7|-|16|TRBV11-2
TGTGCCAGCAGCCCCCGTCGGGAGAACCTTTACTACGAGCAGTACTTC
CASSPRRENLYYEQYF
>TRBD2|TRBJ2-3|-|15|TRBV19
TGTGCCAGTAGTTCTAGCGGGGGGGCTGGCGATACGCAGTATTTT
CASSSSGGAGDTQYF
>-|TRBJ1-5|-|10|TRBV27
TGTGCCACCACGGATCAGCCCCAGCATTTT
CATTDQPQHF
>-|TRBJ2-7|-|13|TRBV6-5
TGTGCCAGCAGTTACGGTAGGGGAACGGATCTATACTTC
CASSYGRGTDLYF
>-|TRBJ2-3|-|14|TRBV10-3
TGTGCCATCAGTGAGTTACCTCTAACAGATACGCAGTATTTT
CAISELPLTDTQYF
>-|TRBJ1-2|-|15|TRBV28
TGTGCCAGCAGTTCGCTCCACAGAGAAGAGTATGGCTACACCTTC
CASSSLHREEYGYTF
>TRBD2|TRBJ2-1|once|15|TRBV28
TGTGCCAGCAGTCTAACTAGCGGGAGTTTCAATGAGCAGTTCTTC
CASSLTSGSFNEQFF
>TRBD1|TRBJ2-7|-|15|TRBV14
TGTGCCAGCAGCCGCGCCAGGGGGTGGTCCTACGAGCAGTACTTC
CASSRARGWSYEQYF
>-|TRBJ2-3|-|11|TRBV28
TGTGCCAGCGAGAGCACAGATACGCAGTATTTT
CASESTDTQYF
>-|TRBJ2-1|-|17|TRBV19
TGTGCCAGTAGTATGTCGTTGTACGGGATGTCCTACAATGAGCAGTTCTTC
CASSMSLYGMSYNEQFF
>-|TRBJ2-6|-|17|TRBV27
TGTGCCAGCAGTTTAAGGGGACAAACCTCTGGGGCCAACGTCCTGACTTTC
CASSLRGQTSGANVLTF
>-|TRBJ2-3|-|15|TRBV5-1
TGCGCCAGCAGCCCGGATTCCCAGGGCACAGATACGCAGTATTTT
CASSPDSQGTDTQYF
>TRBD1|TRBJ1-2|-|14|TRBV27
TGTGCCAGCAGTTCGGGGGACAGGGGGTATGGCTACACCTTC
CASSSGDRGYGYTF
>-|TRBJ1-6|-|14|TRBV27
TGTGCCAGCAGTAACGACAATCAGAATTCACCCCTCCACTTT
CASSNDNQNSPLHF
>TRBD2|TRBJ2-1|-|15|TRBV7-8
TGTGCCAGCAGCAGTCGACTAGCGGGACGGCCAAGGCAGTTCTTC
CASSSRLAGRPRQFF
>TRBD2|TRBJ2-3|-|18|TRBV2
TGTGCCAGCAGTGAAATTGGGACTAGCGGGAGGGCCCGAGATACGCAGTATTTT
CASSEIGTSGRARDTQYF
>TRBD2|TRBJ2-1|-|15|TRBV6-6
TGTGCCAGCGTCTCTCTAGCGGGGGTACACAATGAGCAGTTCTTC
CASVSLAGVHNEQFF
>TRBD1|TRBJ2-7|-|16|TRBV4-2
TGTGCCAGCAGCCAAGATATGGCAGGGGGCTCCTACGAGCAGTACTTC
CASSQDMAGGSYEQYF
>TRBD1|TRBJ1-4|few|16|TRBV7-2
TGTGCCAGCAGCCACAACCTGGTGACAGGGAATGAAAAACTGTTTTTT
CASSHNLVTGNEKLFF
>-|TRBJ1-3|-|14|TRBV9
TGTGCCAGCAGCCCCGGGGGTTCCGGAAACACCATATATTTT
CASSPGGSGNTIYF
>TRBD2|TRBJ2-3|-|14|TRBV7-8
TGTGCCAGCAGCTCCTATTCGGGGGGTTATACGCAGTATTTT
CASSSYSGGYTQYF
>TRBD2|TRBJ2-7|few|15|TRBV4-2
TGTGCCAGCAGCCATGAAGCGGGGAGCTCTTACGAGCAGTACTTC
CASSHEAGSSYEQYF
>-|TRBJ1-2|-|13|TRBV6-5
TGTGCCAGCAGTTACACAGGGAATCGTGGCTACACCTTC
CASSYTGNRGYTF
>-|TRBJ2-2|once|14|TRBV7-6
TGTGCCAGCAGCTTAGGGCCAGAAACCGGGGAGCTGTTTTTT
CASSLGPETGELFF
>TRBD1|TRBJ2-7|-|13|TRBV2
TGTGCCAGCAGGGACAGGGGGCGCAGCGAGCAGTACTTC
CASRDRGRSEQYF
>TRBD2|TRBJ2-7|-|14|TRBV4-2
TGTGCCAGCAGCCAATTGGAGCGGGGCTACGAGCAGTACTTC
CASSQLERGYEQYF